This T cell receptor beta chain was sequenced in a study of PD-1 blockade in classical Hodgkin lymphoma. This CDR3 has 12 amino acids. The V and J ends lost 4 bases and 6 bases respectively, with 10 bases between them. CDR1 and CDR2 (germline): MNHEY, SVGAGI. Time point here: cycle 4 day 1 (C4D1), after five to seven weeks of nivolumab. Each patient's relapse followed autologous stem cell transplantation, and brentuximab vedotin exposure varied. Generated by immunoSEQ multiplex PCR, the TCRdb table keeps only in-frame clones and is missing some. This sample has 30,000 or so clones, with just under 80% found just once.

J is TRBJ2-7 and V is TRBV6-5; possibly TRBD2 for D (5 bases). Source: peripheral blood mononuclear cells (PBMCs), taken before the fourth cycle of nivolumab. This receptor was taken from a human donor with classical Hodgkin lymphoma. The CDR3 DNA reads as TGTGCCAGCAGTTTCAGTGGAGGCGAGCAGTACTTC. Translating it yields CASSFSGGEQYF.